This entry lists 7 T cell receptor beta chains sequenced from one sample in a study of T cells in Graves' hyperthyroidism and ophthalmopathy. It was RNA transcripts that yielded the amplified TCR beta CDR3 regions. The HTBI set primed first-round TCR CDR3 RT-PCR. Each CDR3 protein gets one entry after TCRdb re-called the multiplex PCR reads with MiXCR. The sample contains about half a million distinct CDR3 sequences, roughly a sixth of which appear only once. Input material: blood. These receptors were obtained from a woman aged 25 to 45 with Graves' ophthalmopathy.

This clonotype occurred many times. The chain links TRBV12-3 or TRBV12-4 to TRBJ2-7, with D unclear. There are 13 residues in the CDR3. V was shortened by 3 bases and J by 3 bases, with 9 bases between the two germline ends. The CDR3 DNA reads TGTGCCAGCAGTTTGGGCAGCAACTACGAGCAGTACTTC. This gives the protein CASSLGSNYEQYF.

Many counts were recorded for this clonotype. The chain is built from TRBV7-3 and TRBJ2-3; D is undetermined. Deletions cut 4 bases from V and 0 bases from J, with 8 bases between. The CDR3 extends over 14 amino acids. Germline CDR1 is SGHTA and CDR2 is FQGTGA. The CDR3 region has the DNA TGTGCCAGCAGCTCCCCCCCTAGCACAGATACGCAGTATTTT. Its translation is CASSSPPSTDTQYF.

This clonotype was seen more than once but under ten times. The chain uses TRBV11-2 and TRBJ2-2; D unclear. The V end was cut by 5 bases, the J end by 1 base, with 8 bases between. Germline V gene lookup returns CDR1 SGHAT and CDR2 FQNNGV. This CDR3 region has 14 residues. Here the CDR3 reads CASSINKNTGELFF. CDR3 DNA: TGTGCCAGCAGCATTAATAAGAACACCGGGGAGCTGTTTTTT.

This clonotype came up a few times. The J gene is TRBJ2-7, the V gene TRBV7-8; D assignment may be TRBD1 or TRBD2 (6 bases each). The CDR3 extends over 16 amino acids. V lost 1 base and J lost 2, with 15 bases in between. From germline, CDR1 is SGHVS and CDR2 FQNEAQ. The CDR3, as DNA: TGTGCCAGCAGCTTAGGGGGGCAATGGGGGGCCTACGAGCAGTACTTC. It encodes CASSLGGQWGAYEQYF.

This clonotype occurred a few times. This sequence joins TRBV4-2 and TRBJ1-1; possibly TRBD1 for D (5 bases). Germline V gene data show CDR1 as LGHNA and CDR2 as YNFKEQ. Trimming removed 0 bases at V and 11 bases at J, with 25 bases between. The CDR3 consists of 17 residues. The CDR3 nucleotides are TGTGCCAGCAGCCAAGATTTGCCCGCATACACCGGGGGTAAGGCTTTCTTT. As protein: CASSQDLPAYTGGKAFF.

This clonotype was seen a few times. The V and J genes are TRBV20-1 and TRBJ2-1, with 8 positions matching TRBD1. The CDR3 consists of 14 residues. Germline lookup yields CDR1 DFQATT and CDR2 SNEGSKA (reference sequence). V gave up 6 bases and J gave up 8 bases; unmatched junction bases: 12. The CDR3 nucleotides read TGCAGTGCGGAGGGGTCAGGGGGCACCGATGAGCAGTTCTTC. Translation: CSAEGSGGTDEQFF.

The chain has TRBV6-1 and TRBJ2-1; TRBD2 matches 11 bases. Germline lookup yields CDR1 MNHNS and CDR2 SASEGT. The length of the CDR3 is 19 residues. Losses at the gene ends were 6 bases for V and 4 bases for J; bases not matched to a gene: 17. CDR3 in amino acids: CASRHPGLAEQGGYNEQFF. CDR3 sequence (DNA): TGTGCCAGCAGGCACCCGGGACTAGCGGAGCAAGGAGGGTACAATGAGCAGTTCTTC.